This TCR beta chain was identified during a study of T-cell memory formation after mild COVID-19. Study-level background: The study found TCR clusters largely donor specific. Study-level results: For second-wave clones that peaked at day 37, SARS-CoV-2 specificity went unverified. Contracting clones from day 15 to 85 showed balanced CD4/CD8; later expanders favored CD4+.

TCR alpha and TCR beta cDNA libraries carrying sample barcodes and UMIs were produced by 5'RACE using constant-segment primers. TCRdb passed the 5' RACE reads through MiXCR, listing each CDR3 protein once. The repertoire holds roughly 340,000 distinct CDR3 sequences, with around 20% as singletons. To note about this clonotype: What it recognizes is unknown.

This sequence was found in a man younger than 30 who had mild COVID-19 (a few samples of this study predate the infection). Cell type and time point are not known. Sequenced material: PBMCs or a T cell subset sorted from them (not recorded which).

CDR3 sequence (DNA): TGCAGTGCTAGAGATTCCACATACTCCAGATCTCAGCCCCAGCATTTT. Its translation: CSARDSTYSRSQPQHF. The rearrangement joins TRBV20-1 to TRBJ1-5; no firm D call. V was shortened by 0 bases and J by 6 bases, with 18 bases between the two germline ends. Per germline, CDR1 DFQATT and CDR2 SNEGSKA (reference sequence). CDR3 length: 16 residues.